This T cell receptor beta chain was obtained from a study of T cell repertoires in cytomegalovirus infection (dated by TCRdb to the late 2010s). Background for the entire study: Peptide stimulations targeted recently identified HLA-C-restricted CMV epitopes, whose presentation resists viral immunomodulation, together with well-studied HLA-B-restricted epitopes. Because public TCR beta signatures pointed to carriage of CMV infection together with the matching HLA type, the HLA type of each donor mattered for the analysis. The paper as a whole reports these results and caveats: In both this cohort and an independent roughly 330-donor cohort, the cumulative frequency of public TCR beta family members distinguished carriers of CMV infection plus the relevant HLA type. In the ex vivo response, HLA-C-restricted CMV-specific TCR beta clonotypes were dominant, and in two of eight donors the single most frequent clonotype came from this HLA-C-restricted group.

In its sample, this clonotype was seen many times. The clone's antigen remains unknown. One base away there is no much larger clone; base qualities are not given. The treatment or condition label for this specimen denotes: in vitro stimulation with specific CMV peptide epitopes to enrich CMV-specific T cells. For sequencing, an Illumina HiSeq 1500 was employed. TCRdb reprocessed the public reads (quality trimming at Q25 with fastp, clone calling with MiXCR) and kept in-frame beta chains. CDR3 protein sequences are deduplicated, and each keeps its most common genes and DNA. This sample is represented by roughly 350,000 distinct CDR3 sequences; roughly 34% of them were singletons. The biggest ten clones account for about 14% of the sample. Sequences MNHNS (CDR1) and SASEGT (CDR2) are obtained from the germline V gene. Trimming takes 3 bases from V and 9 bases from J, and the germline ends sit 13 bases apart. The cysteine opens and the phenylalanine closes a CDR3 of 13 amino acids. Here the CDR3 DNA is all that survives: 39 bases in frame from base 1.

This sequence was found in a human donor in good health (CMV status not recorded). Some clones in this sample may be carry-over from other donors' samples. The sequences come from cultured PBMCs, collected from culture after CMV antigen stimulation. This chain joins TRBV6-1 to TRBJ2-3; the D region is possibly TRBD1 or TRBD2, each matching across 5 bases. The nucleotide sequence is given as TGTGCCAGCAGTGAGGGGAGCAGACAGACGCAGTATTTT. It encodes CASSEGSRQTQYF.